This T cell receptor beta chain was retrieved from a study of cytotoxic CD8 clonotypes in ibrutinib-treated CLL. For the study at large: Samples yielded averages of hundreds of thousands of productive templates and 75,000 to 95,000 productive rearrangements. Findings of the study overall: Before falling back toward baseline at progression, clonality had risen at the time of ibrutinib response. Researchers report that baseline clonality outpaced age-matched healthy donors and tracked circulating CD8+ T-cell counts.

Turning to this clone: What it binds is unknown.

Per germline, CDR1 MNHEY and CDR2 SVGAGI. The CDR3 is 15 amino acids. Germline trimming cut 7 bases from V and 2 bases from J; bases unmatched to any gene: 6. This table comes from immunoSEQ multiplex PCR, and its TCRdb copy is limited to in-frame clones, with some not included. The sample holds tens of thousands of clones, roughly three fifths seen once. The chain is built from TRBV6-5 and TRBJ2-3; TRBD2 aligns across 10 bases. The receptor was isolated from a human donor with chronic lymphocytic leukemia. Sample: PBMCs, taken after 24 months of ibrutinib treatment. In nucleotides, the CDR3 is TGTGCCAGCACCTTAGCGGGGGGCCCCACAGATACGCAGTATTTT. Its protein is CASTLAGGPTDTQYF.